This note documents a single T cell receptor beta chain sequence. As yet, its antigen is unknown. Amplification used 60 Vbeta primers and 13 Jbeta primers. Repertoires were generated with immunoSEQ multiplex PCR, while TCRdb's copy carries only in-frame clones and drops some. The table shows under 200,000 clones, with 65% to 85% occurring only once. Germline-derived CDR1 and CDR2 are MDHEN and SYDVKM. Trimming took 3 bases from V and 3 from J; bases not matched to a gene: 5. The CDR3 spans 15 residues. The sample belongs to a study of cytomegalovirus exposure and HLA in healthy donors. General study points: Common viral pathogens were later found to be apparently linked to several of the most significant clusters. Within an earlier analysis, most TCR beta V segments proved productive either about 87% or about 30% of the time.

The sequence came from a man aged 55 to 69 in good health and CMV-seronegative. The rearrangement links TRBV28 to TRBJ1-3; the match to TRBD1 covers 7 bases. Sequenced: PBMCs. CDR3 sequence reads: CASSFEGALGNTIYF. CDR3 DNA: TGTGCCAGCAGTTTCGAGGGGGCGCTTGGAAACACCATATATTTT.